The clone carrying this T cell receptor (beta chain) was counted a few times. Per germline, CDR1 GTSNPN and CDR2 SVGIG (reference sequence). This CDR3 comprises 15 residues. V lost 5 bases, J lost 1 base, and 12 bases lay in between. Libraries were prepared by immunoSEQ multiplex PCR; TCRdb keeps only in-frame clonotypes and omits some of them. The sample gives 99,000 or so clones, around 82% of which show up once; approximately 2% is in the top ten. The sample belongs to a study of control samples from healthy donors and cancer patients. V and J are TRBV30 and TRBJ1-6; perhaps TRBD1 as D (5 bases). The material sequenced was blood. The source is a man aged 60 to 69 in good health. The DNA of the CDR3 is TGTGCCTGGGGCGCGGGGGTGTCCTATAATTCACCCCTCCACTTT. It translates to CAWGAGVSYNSPLHF.